The sequence of this T cell receptor beta chain was determined in a study of OX40 agonist ivuxolimab in advanced cancers. With regard to the full study: Ivuxolimab was a fully human IgG2 agonistic monoclonal antibody targeting the costimulatory receptor OX40 (CD134). Intravenous ivuxolimab was administered to patients every 2 weeks at six dose levels: 0.01, 0.1, 0.3, 1.5, 3 and 10 mg/kg. Of the 50 to 55 dose-escalation patients, hepatocellular carcinoma was present in around 19, melanoma in around 15, renal cell carcinoma in 9 and head and neck cancer in 9. A male proportion of roughly 85% and a mean age of roughly 55 years, ranging from about 23 to 90, were recorded for the dose-escalation cohort. Patients were allowed to have had prior anti-PD-1, anti-PD-L1 or anti-CTLA-4 therapy, and 40% of the dose-escalation patients had previously received checkpoint inhibitors. Partial responses were achieved by three dose-escalation patients, of whom one had hepatocellular carcinoma and two had cutaneous melanoma. The purpose of peripheral TCRbeta sequencing was to test whether ivuxolimab changed TCR sequence diversity and led to clonal T-cell expansion. The paper reports the monotherapy dose-escalation portion (N of about 50 patients) of the phase I ivuxolimab trial.

To sequence the TCRbeta CDR3 region, genomic DNA was isolated from the sorted cells. The immunoSEQ Assay was used to sequence the TCRbeta CDR3 regions. Not all clones reach the TCRdb copy of this immuneACCESS table, which keeps in-frame sequences only. Checked studies attribute under half of the gap to unresolved V genes and leave the rest unexplained. This sample lists over 55,000 clones; about four fifths were detected once. Around 0.78% of the sample is held by the ten biggest clonotypes. As for this clone: What this receptor recognizes is not known. Base qualities are not at hand, and no much larger clone is one base apart.

Patients with autoimmune disease history or receiving systemic immunosuppression were excluded from the trial. In every dose cohort, peripheral blood was drawn for TCR sequencing at baseline, cycle 4 day 1, and cycle 7 day 1. Samples came from an open-label, multicenter, first-in-human phase I dose-escalation trial of ivuxolimab. Adults with locally advanced or metastatic melanoma, renal cell, hepatocellular, or head and neck squamous cell carcinoma were enrolled in the trial. Before TCR sequencing, CD4+ T cells and CD8+ T cells were sorted from peripheral blood as separate populations. Results and caveats for the whole study, not just this receptor: After ivuxolimab, expanded clones were on average more numerous among CD8+ T cells than among CD4+ T cells. In the 0.1-3.0 mg/kg groups, partial responders were among the patients with the lowest normalized peripheral clonal expansion, particularly in CD8+ T cells. Clonal expansion of both CD4+ and CD8+ blood T cells was observed from baseline to week 6 at doses 0.1 to 3.0 mg/kg. Antigen specificity was not determined for the clonally expanded peripheral T cells. Low levels of normalized T-cell clonal expansion were also seen in some patients who did not respond.

Including the terminal cysteine and phenylalanine, the CDR3 comprises 14 residues. Only the CDR3 part of the read is kept: 42 bases, read in frame from the first base. Reading the germline V gene gives CDR1 SGHTA and CDR2 FQGNSA. The V and J ends are trimmed by 5 bases and 0 bases, leaving 10 bases between them. This sequence was found in an adult with an advanced solid tumor such as melanoma, head and neck, liver or kidney cancer. The specimen comprised CD4+ or CD8+ T cells sorted from blood, sampled in a trial of the OX40 agonist ivuxolimab. Rearrangement joined TRBV7-2 to TRBJ2-5; the D gene identity is not certain. The nucleotide sequence reads TGTGCCAGCAGCCCACAAGCGTACCAAGAGACCCAGTACTTC. Translated, it reads CASSPQAYQETQYF.